These 3 T cell receptor beta chains originate from one sample sequenced in a study of graft-versus-host responses after intestinal transplantation. What these receptors recognize is not known. The table came from immunoSEQ multiplex PCR; TCRdb's copy has only in-frame clones and leaves some out. The profile shows about 130,000 clones, approximately 91% of them singletons. This specimen consisted of unstimulated CD4+ T cells sorted from spleen or lymph node cells, obtained before intestinal transplant. The receptors stem from a human donor who received an intestinal transplant.

The chain has TRBV28 and TRBJ2-2; TRBD2 matches at 8 bases. Germline V lookup: CDR1 MDHEN, CDR2 SYDVKM. The CDR3 has 16 residues. V gave up 3 bases and J gave up 4 bases; unmatched junction bases: 7. The CDR3 here is CASSFLGLAGTGELFF. CDR3 in DNA: TGTGCCAGCAGTTTCCTCGGACTAGCTGGCACCGGGGAGCTGTTTTTT.

The J gene is TRBJ1-5, the V gene TRBV19; D may be TRBD1 (5 bases). Germline V gives CDR1 LNHDA, CDR2 SQIVND (reference sequence). The CDR3 runs to 13 residues. The CDR3 DNA is TGTGCTTCCTCGACAGAAGACAATCAGCCCCAGCATTTT. It yields the protein CASSTEDNQPQHF.

The chain carries TRBV5-1 and TRBJ1-5; D gene unclear. Germline V CDR1 and CDR2: SGHRS, YFSETQ. V was pared by 0 bases and J by 4 bases, with 5 bases between. CDR3 length equals 13 residues. CDR3 amino acids: CASSLGLNQPQHF. In DNA form, the CDR3 reads TGCGCCAGCAGCTTGGGGCTTAATCAGCCCCAGCATTTT.